This T cell receptor (beta chain) was documented in a study of cytomegalovirus exposure and HLA in healthy donors. 13 Jbeta primers and 60 Vbeta primers were used for the PCR. Using immunoSEQ multiplex PCR, the repertoire was profiled, and TCRdb retains in-frame clones only, with some absent. The sample lists under 150,000 clones; around 84% were seen once. V lost 8 bases and J lost 10; bases outside the gene matches: 14. Looked up from germline, CDR1 is MNHEY and CDR2 is SMNVEV (reference sequence). The CDR3 length is 14 residues. The TCR comes from a man between 40 and 49 years old in good health and CMV-seropositive. The chain recombines TRBV27 with TRBJ1-1; 9 bases fit TRBD1. Sample: PBMCs. The CDR3 reads CASAPRTGVFAAFF. The CDR3, as DNA: TGTGCCAGCGCCCCACGGACAGGGGTTTTTGCAGCTTTCTTT.